The entry that follows covers one T cell receptor beta chain sequence. No antigen is known for it. No clone much larger than this one lies a single base away; base qualities are absent. Every donor in the study was a healthy Caucasian. Three pairs of female monozygotic twins, all aged 18 to 29 years, were included in the twin cohort. RNA for TCR libraries was isolated from peripheral blood mononuclear cells. The record originates from a study of identical twins (dated by TCRdb to 2016 to 2017). In the study overall: The study deep-sequenced TCR alpha and beta repertoires from monozygotic twins, unrelated adults of various ages and cord blood to test whether fetal clonotypes persist. To rule out contamination, replicate twin experiments were performed at different times with different library preparation protocols.

Library preparation used 5' RACE. Sequencer: Illumina HiSeq 2000. Template switching introduced a universal primer binding site; the final cDNA contained a unique molecular identifier, enabling accurate counting of TCR cDNA molecules. Specific primers in the conserved constant-segment region were used to synthesize first-strand cDNA for the TCR alpha and beta chains. Each cDNA library was double barcoded, with a SMART-Mk sample barcode plus Illumina barcodes, to control for contamination. TruSeq adapter sequences and Illumina sample barcodes were added in two successive PCR steps. TCR alpha and beta cDNA libraries were sequenced on the Illumina HiSeq platform with custom primers. In the paper's pipeline: Unique molecular identifiers were extracted from raw reads with MiGEC, and CDR3 positions were determined with MiXCR. Recombination models were inferred per individual with the repgenHMM and IGoR tools using an EM algorithm. Shared clonotypes were analyzed with the tcR package in R, and sharing was normalized by the product of cloneset sizes. To study raw recombination free of thymic and clonal selection effects, out-of-frame nonproductive sequences were analyzed. TCRdb reran the public reads through fastp at Q25 and MiXCR, keeping productive beta chains. Each record represents a unique CDR3 protein, reported with the most common genes and DNA among its rows. The V and J calls were not made by the authors but by TCRdb's processing. Counted in this sample were hundreds of thousands of distinct CDR3 sequences; around a sixth of them appeared once. Of the sample, about an eighth falls within the top ten clones.

The study at large found these results: Because the same donors could not be followed over many years, the conclusions depended on cross-sectional statistical analysis. Abundant cord blood beta clonotypes carried fewer insertions; young adult naive repertoires showed a weaker similar trend, while memory repertoires showed none. Zero-insertion analyses could be partly confounded by invariant T cells such as MAIT and iNKT, though diverse VJ usage argued against such confounding for most clonotypes. Out-of-frame TCR alpha sequences shared between twins showed an excess of low generation-probability sequences compared with coincidental sharing between unrelated individuals. The excess sharing between twins in beta out-of-frame sequences was weaker because fewer shared sequences reduced the signal-to-noise ratio. In monozygotic twins, recombination models systematically underestimated out-of-frame TCR alpha sharing, but the models matched the sharing seen between unrelated individuals.

These same records also appear under a second study, on T cells expressing NK-cell markers. The second study, in turn, reports: About 8 donors provided sorted CD3+CD56+NKG2C+, CD3+CD56+NKG2C- and CD3+CD56-NKG2C+ T-cell subsets, whose TCR beta-chain repertoires were profiled. Among the eight sequenced donors, only one was HCMV-seronegative, while the other seven were HCMV-seropositive. To restrict sorting to alphabetaTCR-expressing T cells, an anti-gammadeltaTCR antibody was added in several experiments. In several donors, the dominant CD3+CD56+NKG2C+ clonotypes ranked among the top 10 CD8+ clonotypes, making up 1.0-7.0% of CD8+ T cells. Those dominant clonotypes were again the most abundant among CD3+CD56-NKG2C+ cells in a few donors, at roughly 28.3-60.1%. It remained unclear whether the expanded NKG2C-expressing T cell clones were specific for HCMV antigens. All eight donors whose samples were sequenced were randomly selected healthy volunteers, three of them men and five women. A commercial ELISA kit detecting HCMV-specific IgG in serum was used to determine HCMV serostatus. For six donors, bulk peripheral blood T-cell repertoires were also sequenced from unsorted PBMC. Reads were demultiplexed and grouped by UMI with MIGEC, and clonotypes were assembled and quantified with MiTCR. To exclude erroneous sequences, only TCR cDNA sequences supported by at least two reads were retained. The tcR package was used for downstream repertoire analysis, and clonotypes were matched across fractions by CDR3 nucleotide sequence plus V segment. VDJmatch was used to annotate antigen specificity against VDJdb, with one amino acid substitution allowed in CDR3.

Sequencing used PBMCs. This receptor was obtained from a woman under 30 in good health.

The DNA sequence is TGCAGTGCAGCCCCTAGCGGGAGGTCTGAATACAATGAGCAGTTCTTC. This sequence encodes CSAAPSGRSEYNEQFF. The V and J genes are TRBV20-1 and TRBJ2-1; TRBD2 matches 11 bases in the middle. The germline V and J ends show losses of 6 bases and 4 bases respectively, and no gene match explains 11 bases of the junction. There are 16 amino acids in the CDR3, from cysteine to phenylalanine inclusive. Kept here is only the CDR3 DNA, which spans 48 bases and is read in frame from base 1. CDR1 DFQATT and CDR2 SNEGSKA were looked up in the germline V gene (reference sequence).